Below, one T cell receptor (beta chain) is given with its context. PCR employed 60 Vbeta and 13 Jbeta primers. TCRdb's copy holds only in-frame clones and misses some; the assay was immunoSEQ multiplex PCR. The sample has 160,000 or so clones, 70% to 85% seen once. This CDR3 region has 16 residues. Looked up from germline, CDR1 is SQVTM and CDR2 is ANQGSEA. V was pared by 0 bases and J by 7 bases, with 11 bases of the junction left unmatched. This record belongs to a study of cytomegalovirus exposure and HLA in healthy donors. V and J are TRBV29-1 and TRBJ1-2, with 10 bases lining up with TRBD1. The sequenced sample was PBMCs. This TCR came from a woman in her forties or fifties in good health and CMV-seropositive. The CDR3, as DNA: TGCAGCGTTGAAGATCGGGGGAGACAGGGGGCGGTTGGCTACACCTTC. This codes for CSVEDRGRQGAVGYTF.